The source of this TCR beta chain is a study of cytomegalovirus exposure and HLA in healthy donors. Study in general: Among roughly 180 million T cells, an earlier analysis found roughly 110 million unique TCR beta sequences.

Study results and caveats: One later analysis reportedly identified an Asian-associated ancestry cluster that showed fewer N-insertions than the approximately 700-donor mean.

As regards this clone: As yet, its antigen is unknown.

PCR primers comprised 60 Vbeta and 13 Jbeta primers. Here immunoSEQ multiplex PCR was the method, and the copy in TCRdb shows in-frame clones only, minus some. The sample includes about 140,000 clones, approximately 82% of them seen just once. CDR3 size: 18 residues. The germline V gene encodes CDR1 SGHRS and CDR2 YFSETQ. With 4 bases clipped from V and 0 bases from J, the junction kept 12 bases outside the gene matches. Donors were nominally healthy when sampled, though unrecorded immune exposures were likely. Specimen: PBMCs. The clonotype was recovered from a man younger than 35 in good health and CMV-seropositive. V usage is TRBV5-1 and J usage is TRBJ2-5; 10 bases line up with TRBD2. This CDR3 reads CASSPGLVAGGYQETQYF. CDR3 DNA sequence: TGCGCCAGCAGCCCAGGGTTGGTAGCGGGAGGTTACCAAGAGACCCAGTACTTC.